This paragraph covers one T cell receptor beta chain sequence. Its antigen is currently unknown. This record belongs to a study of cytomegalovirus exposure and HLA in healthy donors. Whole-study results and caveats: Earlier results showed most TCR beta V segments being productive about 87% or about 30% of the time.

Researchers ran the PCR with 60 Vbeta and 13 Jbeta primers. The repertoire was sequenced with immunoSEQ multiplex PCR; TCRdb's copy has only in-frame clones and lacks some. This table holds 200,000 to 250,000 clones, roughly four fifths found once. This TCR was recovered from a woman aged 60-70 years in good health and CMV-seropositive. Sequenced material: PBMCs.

CDR3 loop: CASSLAGSYEQYF. CDR3 in DNA: TGTGCCAGCAGTTTAGCCGGTTCCTACGAGCAGTACTTC. V and J are TRBV27 and TRBJ2-7; D is unresolved. Germline loops: CDR1 MNHEY, CDR2 SMNVEV (reference sequence). V gave up 2 bases and J gave up 1 base, with 6 bases separating them. This CDR3 comprises 13 residues.